These 22 T cell receptor beta chains were all obtained from the same sample, sequenced in a study of shared clonotypes between healthy human individuals. Assay used: immunoSEQ multiplex PCR; TCRdb lists only in-frame clones, some missing. The sample has about 960,000 clones, approximately 80% seen once. The sequenced material came from memory CD4+ T cells sorted from blood. Subset in this sample: CD45RA-negative fraction. The receptors stem from a man younger than 30 in good health.

This clone was seen a few times. The rearrangement uses TRBV9 and TRBJ2-2; D gene ambiguous. The CDR3 extends over 15 amino acids. The germline V gene encodes CDR1 SGDLS and CDR2 YYNGEE. V lost 2 bases, J lost 0 bases, and 8 bases lay in between. The CDR3 bases are TGTGCCAGCAGCGTGACGCCGGCGAACACCGGGGAGCTGTTTTTT. Protein: CASSVTPANTGELFF. Variable domain in full (rest from reference TRBV9 and TRBJ2-2): DSGVTQTPKHLITATGQRVTLRCSPRSGDLSVYWYQQSLDQGLQFLIQYYNGEERAKGNILERFSAQQFPDLHSELNLSSLELGDSALYFCASSVTPANTGELFFGEGSRLTVL.

The chain employs TRBV18 and TRBJ2-5; 7 nucleotides line up with TRBD2. This CDR3 region has 16 residues. Germline V gives CDR1 KGHSH, CDR2 LQKENI. With 0 bases clipped from V and 1 base from J, the junction kept 5 bases outside the gene matches. This CDR3 reads CASSPPPSGSQETQYF. As DNA, the CDR3 is TGTGCCAGCTCACCACCCCCTAGCGGATCCCAAGAGACCCAGTACTTC.

The rearrangement links TRBV5-5 to TRBJ1-6; D ambiguous. V was clipped by 0 bases and J by 0 bases, with 10 bases between them. Germline V gene sequence: CDR1 SGHKS, CDR2 YYEKEE (reference sequence). CDR3 length: 17 amino acids. CDR3 coding DNA: TGTGCCAGCAGCTTGGACGCCCTCAGCTCCTATAATTCACCCCTCCACTTT. Its translation: CASSLDALSSYNSPLHF.

This clone came up a few times. The V gene is TRBV9, the J gene TRBJ2-3, with D perhaps TRBD1 or TRBD2 (5 bases each). Germline V CDR1 and CDR2: SGDLS, YYNGEE. The CDR3 length is 15 residues. The ends were cut back, 0 bases at V and 2 bases at J, with 10 bases in the middle. The CDR3 loop is CASSVGGTYTDTQYF. The DNA of the CDR3 is TGTGCCAGCAGCGTAGGTGGGACCTACACAGATACGCAGTATTTT.

This chain links TRBV4-3 with TRBJ2-7; D is uncertain. CDR1 is LGHNA, CDR2 YSLEER, per germline. The germline V and J ends were trimmed by 3 bases and 5 bases, with 5 bases remaining between them. CDR3 length: 11 amino acids. The CDR3 nucleotides read TGCGCCAGCAGCCACGGAAACGAGCAGTACTTC. Protein: CASSHGNEQYF.

This chain uses TRBV5-6 with TRBJ2-7; 9 nucleotides align to TRBD1. Germline V gene data show CDR1 as SGHDT and CDR2 as YYEEEE. The CDR3 runs 16 residues. The junction had 4 bases not matched to a gene; V was cut back by 0 bases and J by 0 bases. The CDR3 protein is CASSLAWGQGSYEQYF. CDR3 DNA sequence: TGTGCCAGCAGCTTGGCCTGGGGACAGGGCTCCTACGAGCAGTACTTC.

The chain links TRBV19 to TRBJ1-1; D not resolved. The V end was cut by 6 bases, the J end by 2 bases, with 13 bases between. CDR1 is LNHDA and CDR2 is SQIVND in the germline V gene (reference sequence). The CDR3 is 14 amino acids. CDR3 bases: TGTGCCAGTAGCATTGCAGAGACAAACACTGAAGCTTTCTTT. Translation: CASSIAETNTEAFF.

This CDR3 is CASRHRENTEAFF. The DNA of the CDR3 is TGTGCCAGTAGGCACAGGGAGAACACTGAAGCTTTCTTT. V usage is TRBV19 and J usage is TRBJ1-1, with TRBD1 as a possible D gene (6 bases). CDR1 and CDR2 (germline): LNHDA, SQIVND (reference sequence). The germline V and J ends were trimmed by 6 bases and 1 base, with 9 bases remaining between them. The CDR3 is made up of 13 amino acids.

The chain couples TRBV5-4 to TRBJ2-7; D may be TRBD1 or TRBD2 (6 bases each). Trimming took off 4 bases at V and 0 bases at J, with 17 bases between the two ends. This CDR3 is 16 amino acids long. In germline, CDR1 is SGHNT, CDR2 YYREEE (reference sequence). The CDR3 protein is CASSQGGRKVSYEQYF. CDR3 sequence (DNA): TGTGCCAGCAGCCAAGGGGGGAGAAAAGTCTCCTACGAGCAGTACTTC.

The rearrangement joins TRBV27 to TRBJ2-7, with 8 bases identical to TRBD2. The V and J ends lost 4 bases and 7 bases, in that order; junction bases with no gene match: 18. CDR1 MNHEY and CDR2 SMNVEV come from the germline V gene (reference sequence). There are 17 residues in the CDR3. DNA of the CDR3: TGTGCCAGCAGTTCTCGCTTCGGGAGGGGAATAGCGGGGGAGCAGTACTTC. Protein sequence: CASSSRFGRGIAGEQYF.

The chain uses TRBV4-3 and TRBJ1-4; 7 bases map to TRBD1. CDR3 length: 16 residues. V dropped 4 bases and J dropped 5; count of bases not matched to a gene: 10. The germline V gene encodes CDR1 LGHNA and CDR2 YSLEER. CDR3: CASSPQGVGQNEKLFF. The CDR3 region has the DNA TGCGCCAGCAGCCCCCAGGGGGTGGGACAGAATGAAAAACTGTTTTTT.

This clone has ten or more counts. This chain links TRBV7-2 with TRBJ2-5; D is unresolved. The V gene's germline CDR1 is SGHTA and CDR2 FQGNSA. This CDR3 spans 14 amino acids. Trimming shortened V by 4 bases and J by 6 bases, and 15 bases separated the two germline ends. CDR3 bases: TGTGCCAGCAGCTCTCGGACGTCTTCCCAGACCCAGTACTTC. Translated: CASSSRTSSQTQYF.

The V and J genes are TRBV5-1 and TRBJ2-2; the D gene is possibly TRBD1 (6 bases). Between the trimmed V and J ends, which lost 4 bases and 5 bases, there was a span of 18 bases. This CDR3 contains 16 residues. The germline gives CDR1 SGHRS, CDR2 YFSETQ. The CDR3: CASSLVPGQGTGELFF. CDR3 DNA: TGCGCCAGCAGCCTGGTACCGGGACAAGGAACCGGGGAGCTGTTTTTT.

The gene calls are TRBV15 and TRBJ1-2, with D maybe TRBD1 (5 bases). The CDR3 spans 14 residues. Trimming stripped 0 bases from V and 8 bases from J, with 13 bases between. Germline CDR1 and CDR2: LNHNV and YYDKDF (reference sequence). The CDR3 protein is CATSRDRRGQGYTF. CDR3 coding DNA: TGTGCCACCAGCAGAGATCGGAGGGGTCAAGGCTACACCTTC.

V usage is TRBV19 and J usage is TRBJ1-2; D gene unclear. Germline V CDR1 and CDR2: LNHDA, SQIVND (reference sequence). V lost 6 bases to trimming and J lost 0 bases, with 11 bases between them. The CDR3 is 14 residues long. CDR3 sequence: CASRRTSTNYGYTF. CDR3 bases: TGTGCCAGTAGGAGGACCTCGACTAACTATGGCTACACCTTC.

Comments on this clone: Other DNA sequences in the sample encode the same CDR3. The chain recombines TRBV5-4 with TRBJ1-1; the D is unclear. The CDR3 spans 15 residues. Trimming took off 0 bases at V and 0 bases at J, with 9 bases between the two ends. The germline gives CDR1 SGHNT, CDR2 YYREEE (reference sequence). CDR3 loop: CASSLAGGVNTEAFF. CDR3 nucleotide sequence: TGTGCCAGCAGCTTGGCCGGTGGCGTGAACACTGAAGCTTTCTTT. The variable domain in full, completed from reference TRBV5-4 and TRBJ1-1, reads ETGVTQSPTHLIKTRGQQVTLRCSSQSGHNTVSWYQQALGQGPQFIFQYYREEENGRGNFPPRFSGLQFPNYSSELNVNALELDDSALYLCASSLAGGVNTEAFFGQGTRLTVV.

The chain uses TRBV30 and TRBJ1-4, with D perhaps TRBD1 (5 bases). V lost 0 bases to trimming and J lost 7 bases, with 15 bases between them. Germline assignment: CDR1 GTSNPN and CDR2 SVGIG (reference sequence). The length of the CDR3 is 15 residues. In nucleotides, the CDR3 is TGTGCCTGGAGTGTACGGAGGGGCTCCGGTGAAAAACTGTTTTTT. It specifies CAWSVRRGSGEKLFF. Combining the CDR3 with reference TRBV30 and TRBJ1-4 gives the whole variable domain SQTIHQWPATLVQPVGSPLSLECTVEGTSNPNLYWYRQAAGRGLQLLFYSVGIGQISSEVPQNLSASRPQDRQFILSSKKLLLSDSGFYLCAWSVRRGSGEKLFFGSGTQLSVL.

V is TRBV5-1 and J is TRBJ2-6; unclear D gene. The CDR3 has 16 residues. The V end was cut by 0 bases, the J end by 4 bases, with 11 bases between. Germline assignment: CDR1 SGHRS and CDR2 YFSETQ. The CDR3 sequence: CASSLGHSGGANVLTF. CDR3 nucleotide sequence: TGCGCCAGCAGCTTGGGTCACTCGGGCGGGGCCAACGTCCTGACTTTC.

This clone has only a few counts. The rearrangement joins TRBV30 to TRBJ1-1; no clear D gene. This CDR3 spans 14 amino acids. Trimming took off 1 base at V and 1 base at J, with 10 bases between the two ends. The germline V gene encodes CDR1 GTSNPN and CDR2 SVGIG (reference sequence). This CDR3 reads CAWSGVIRNTEAFF. The CDR3 DNA follows: TGTGCCTGGAGTGGCGTAATTAGGAACACTGAAGCTTTCTTT.

The chain recombines TRBV7-9 with TRBJ2-7; 8 positions agree with TRBD1. The ends lost 3 bases at V and 3 bases at J; junction bases unmatched: 4. The CDR3 consists of 14 residues. Germline assignment: CDR1 SEHNR and CDR2 FQNEAQ (reference sequence). The CDR3, as DNA: TGTGCCAGCAGCTTGGACAGGGAATTCTACGAGCAGTACTTC. Protein: CASSLDREFYEQYF.

A word on this clone: A much bigger clone sits one base away, suggesting this may be a read error. Other DNA sequences in the sample encode the same CDR3. V gene TRBV19 combines with J gene TRBJ2-7; tentative D call: TRBD1 (6 bases). The CDR3 is made up of 15 amino acids. Germline CDR1 reads LNHDA; CDR2 reads SQIVND (reference sequence). Trimming stripped 6 bases from V and 5 bases from J, with 20 bases between. The CDR3 here is CASSPTRDRRHEQYF. The CDR3 nucleotides read TGTGCCAGTAGCCCGACTCGAGACAGGAGGCACGAGCAGTACTTC.

The chain joins TRBV30 to TRBJ2-7; D is undetermined. The CDR3 is 12 amino acids. Germline V CDR1 and CDR2: GTSNPN, SVGIG (reference sequence). With 4 bases removed from V and 4 bases from J, the gap between germline ends came to 11 bases. The CDR3 loop is CAWKHSGYEQYF. In DNA form, the CDR3 reads TGTGCCTGGAAGCACTCCGGGTACGAGCAGTACTTC.